The 24 T cell receptor beta chains presented below share a single source sample, sequenced in a study of Ad26.COV2.S vaccination and SARS-CoV-2 variants. Treatment: some 20 received Ad26.COV2.S at low or high dose, single or two shots; roughly 5 received placebo; per-sample allocation not given. The samples were gathered on day 63 after the first injection of vaccine or placebo. Libraries were prepared by immunoSEQ multiplex PCR; TCRdb keeps only in-frame clonotypes and omits some of them. The sample consists of 400,000 to 450,000 clones, around nine tenths of them appearing once. The source material was peripheral blood, sampled in a trial of Ad26.COV2.S vaccine versus placebo. These receptors originate from a person aged 18-65 years who received the Ad26.COV2.S COVID-19 vaccine or a placebo.

This clone was observed a single time. The chain recombines TRBV21-1 with TRBJ2-1; the D call of TRBD2 is as the table states it, not checked on the DNA. TRBV21-1 is noted as a pseudogene. This CDR3 has 16 residues. In DNA form, the CDR3 reads TGTGCCAGCAGAACCGCAGGAGCGGGAGCCTACAATGAGCAGTTCTTC. This encodes CASRTAGAGAYNEQFF.

The V gene is TRBV19, the J gene TRBJ2-1, with TRBD2 identical over 13 bases. Germline CDR1 and CDR2: LNHDA and SQIVND (reference sequence). The trim removed 0 bases at V and 6 bases at J, leaving 2 bases unmatched. The CDR3 spans 16 residues. CDR3 bases: TGTGCCAGTAGTATAGATCGGACTAGCGGGAGCAATGAGCAGTTCTTC. Its protein is CASSIDRTSGSNEQFF.

The rearrangement joins TRBV20-1 to TRBJ2-1, with D perhaps matching TRBD2 (6 bases). Trimming pared 3 bases from V and 3 bases from J, leaving 12 bases between. The germline V gene encodes CDR1 DFQATT and CDR2 SNEGSKA (reference sequence). The CDR3 totals 14 residues. In nucleotides, the CDR3 is TGCAGTGCTAGTCTCATAGCGGTCTACAATGAGCAGTTCTTC. Protein sequence: CSASLIAVYNEQFF.

This clone was detected a few times. The rearrangement joins TRBV14 to TRBJ2-5; maybe TRBD1 (6 bases). Germline V gene lookup returns CDR1 SGHDN and CDR2 FVKESK. Trimming cost V 1 base and J 7 bases, with 7 bases left between them. The CDR3 covers 12 residues. The CDR3 bases are TGTGCCAGCAGCCAAGGAGGGGGGACCCAGTACTTC. Protein product: CASSQGGGTQYF.

The chain combines TRBV9 with TRBJ1-2; possible D gene TRBD1, 5 bases. The CDR3 length is 15 residues. V dropped 0 bases and J dropped 3 bases, with 12 bases sitting between them. Germline CDR1 SGDLS, CDR2 YYNGEE. This chain's CDR3 is CASSVAGTHDYGYTF. Here the CDR3 DNA reads TGTGCCAGCAGCGTAGCCGGGACGCACGACTATGGCTACACCTTC.

The genes are TRBV5-4 and TRBJ1-6, with D unresolved. In germline, CDR1 is SGHNT, CDR2 YYREEE (reference sequence). Trimming removed 0 bases at V and 5 bases at J, with 9 bases between. The length of the CDR3 is 15 residues. The CDR3 DNA follows: TGTGCCAGCAGCTTGGGGTTCGGAGATAATTCACCCCTCCACTTT. Amino acids: CASSLGFGDNSPLHF.

The chain joins TRBV6-5 to TRBJ2-3; 14 bases line up with TRBD2. CDR1 is MNHEY and CDR2 is SVGAGI in the germline V gene. The length of the CDR3 is 15 residues. V dropped 6 bases and J dropped 5; count of bases not matched to a gene: 4. The CDR3 nucleotides are TGTGCCAGCAGACGACTAGCGGGAGGGGTAGATACGCAGTATTTT. Encoded protein: CASRRLAGGVDTQYF.

V gene TRBV7-2 combines with J gene TRBJ2-1; no firm D call. CDR1 and CDR2 (germline): SGHTA, FQGNSA. The V and J ends lost 4 bases and 3 bases respectively, with 1 base between them. The CDR3 contains 11 residues. The CDR3 reads CASSYYNEQFF. CDR3 nucleotides: TGTGCCAGCAGCTACTACAATGAGCAGTTCTTC.

The chain couples TRBV6-2 or TRBV6-3 to TRBJ2-1; possibly TRBD2 for D (6 bases). The CDR3 has 14 residues. V gave up 4 bases and J gave up 6 bases, with 13 bases separating them. The germline gives CDR1 MNHEY, CDR2 SVGEGT. The chain's CDR3 is CASSSRTISNEQFF. CDR3 in DNA: TGTGCCAGCAGTTCCAGGACTATAAGCAATGAGCAGTTCTTC.

The chain links TRBV6-5 to TRBJ2-7, with 10 bases aligning to TRBD1. Trimming cost V 6 bases and J 1 base; bases outside gene matches: 6. The CDR3 length is 15 residues. The germline V gene encodes CDR1 MNHEY and CDR2 SVGAGI. CDR3 DNA sequence: TGTGCCAGCAGGGGGGACAGGGGTTGGTCCTACGAGCAGTACTTC. It is translated as CASRGDRGWSYEQYF.

This clone was observed once. CDR3 residues: CSVREGTENSPLHF. The CDR3 nucleotides are TGCAGCGTTCGGGAGGGGACAGAGAATTCACCCCTCCACTTT. The chain employs TRBV29-1 and TRBJ1-6, with TRBD1 matching over 7 bases. The germline V gene encodes CDR1 SQVTM and CDR2 ANQGSEA. There are 14 residues in the CDR3. V shed 5 bases, J shed 7 bases, and the junction held 8 bases outside the gene matches.

J is TRBJ1-4 and V is TRBV7-8, with 7 bases aligning to TRBD1. This CDR3 comprises 15 residues. V was pared by 8 bases and J by 1 base, with 7 bases of the junction left unmatched. CDR1 is SGHVS, CDR2 FQNEAQ, per germline. The CDR3: CASGKTGQTNEKLFF. CDR3 coding DNA: TGTGCCAGCGGGAAGACAGGGCAAACTAATGAAAAACTGTTTTTT. Full variable domain (missing parts from reference TRBV7-8 and TRBJ1-4): GAGVSQSPRYKVAKRGQDVALRCDPISGHVSLFWYQQALGQGPEFLTYFQNEAQLDKSGLPSDRFFAERPEGSVSTLKIQRTQQEDSAVYLCASGKTGQTNEKLFFGSGTQLSVL.

About this clone itself: Other DNA sequences of this sample code for an identical CDR3. V and J are TRBV24-1 and TRBJ1-5; D uncertain. The CDR3 contains 14 residues. Trimming stripped 0 bases from V and 1 base from J, with 3 bases between. CDR1 KGHDR and CDR2 SFDVKD come from the germline V gene. The CDR3 region has the DNA TGTGCCACCAGTGATTTGAACAGCAATCAGCCCCAGCATTTT. Its protein is CATSDLNSNQPQHF.

This clone was detected once. The chain joins TRBV5-8 to TRBJ1-2; D ambiguous. CDR1 SGHTS and CDR2 YDEGEE come from the germline V gene. This CDR3 has 17 residues. Trimming stripped 0 bases from V and 3 bases from J, with 18 bases between. The DNA for the CDR3 is TGTGCCAGCAGCTTGGGTACGGCTGTTCCAGTTCACTATGGCTACACCTTC. Translating gives CASSLGTAVPVHYGYTF. Full variable domain (remainder filled in from reference TRBV5-8 and TRBJ1-2): EAGVTQSPTHLIKTRGQQATLRCSPISGHTSVYWYQQALGLGLQFLLWYDEGEERNRGNFPPRFSGRQFPNYSSELNVNALELEDSALYLCASSLGTAVPVHYGYTFGSGTRLTVV.

The chain recombines TRBV4-1 with TRBJ2-3, with TRBD1 matching over 7 bases. V was pared by 1 base and J by 4 bases, with 2 bases of the junction left unmatched. Germline lookup yields CDR1 MGHRA and CDR2 YSYEKL. The CDR3 is 14 residues long. CDR3 DNA sequence: TGCGCCAGCAGCCAAGGACAGGGCCCAGATACGCAGTATTTT. Protein product: CASSQGQGPDTQYF.

This clone turned up a few times. This rearrangement joins TRBV27 to TRBJ1-5; D gene unclear. Germline CDR1 MNHEY, CDR2 SMNVEV (reference sequence). Trimming took off 6 bases at V and 6 bases at J, with 15 bases between the two ends. CDR3 size: 14 residues. CDR3 region: CASRPGVGIQPQHF. The CDR3 bases are TGTGCCAGCAGGCCCGGGGTGGGCATTCAGCCCCAGCATTTT.

The rearrangement links TRBV7-2 to TRBJ2-1; the match to TRBD2 covers 7 bases. V was pared by 5 bases and J by 3 bases, with 13 bases of the junction left unmatched. The CDR3 length is 17 residues. In germline, CDR1 is SGHTA, CDR2 FQGNSA. The CDR3 reads CASSEQPPRTSYNEQFF. The CDR3 DNA reads as TGTGCCAGCAGCGAACAACCCCCGAGGACTAGCTACAATGAGCAGTTCTTC.

The J gene is TRBJ2-1, the V gene TRBV24-1; 8 nucleotides match TRBD2. V lost 5 bases to trimming and J lost 7 bases; unmatched junction nucleotides: 6. Germline V gene data show CDR1 as KGHDR and CDR2 as SFDVKD. The CDR3 covers 14 residues. This chain's CDR3 is CATSASGSWNEQFF. The CDR3 bases are TGTGCCACCAGTGCCAGCGGGAGTTGGAATGAGCAGTTCTTC.

This clone has more than one count but fewer than ten. In the same sample, other DNA sequences code for this CDR3. The chain carries TRBV15 and TRBJ2-1; 8 bases are shared with TRBD1. Germline V gene data show CDR1 as LNHNV and CDR2 as YYDKDF (reference sequence). The length of the CDR3 is 16 residues. Trimming took 1 base from V and 4 from J; bases not matched to a gene: 6. CDR3 bases: TGTGCCACCAGCAGAGTTGACAGGGGTCTTTACAATGAGCAGTTCTTC. Residues: CATSRVDRGLYNEQFF. Variable domain in full (rest from reference TRBV15 and TRBJ2-1): DAMVIQNPRYQVTQFGKPVTLSCSQTLNHNVMYWYQQKSSQAPKLLFHYYDKDFNNEADTPDNFQSRRPNTSFCFLDIRSPGLGDTAMYLCATSRVDRGLYNEQFFGPGTRLTVL.

In this sample, this clone turned up once. The V call is TRBV24-1, the J call TRBJ2-1; D ambiguous. The V and J ends lost 2 bases and 8 bases respectively, with 6 bases between them. Germline values: CDR1 KGHDR, CDR2 SFDVKD. The CDR3 has 12 amino acids. The CDR3: CATSDSRDEQFF. The DNA for the CDR3 is TGTGCCACCAGTGATTCTAGAGATGAGCAGTTCTTC.

This chain joins TRBV19 and TRBJ1-5; tentatively, D is TRBD1 (6 bases). Trimming removed 6 bases from V and 2 bases from J, with 17 bases in between. This CDR3 is built from 16 residues. The germline V gene encodes CDR1 LNHDA and CDR2 SQIVND (reference sequence). In DNA form, the CDR3 reads TGTGCCAGTAGATTGACAGGCACGATTCGCAATCAGCCCCAGCATTTT. Translation gives CASRLTGTIRNQPQHF.

Here the CDR3 reads CASSETPNYGYTF. CDR3 DNA sequence: TGTGCCAGCAGTGAGACACCTAACTATGGCTACACCTTC. The chain links TRBV6-1 to TRBJ1-2; the D is unclear. The CDR3 has 13 residues. With 3 bases removed from V and 0 bases from J, the gap between germline ends came to 5 bases. Germline assignment: CDR1 MNHNS and CDR2 SASEGT.

This chain links TRBV10-3 with TRBJ2-1, with 8 bases fitting TRBD2. V dropped 3 bases and J dropped 0; count of bases not matched to a gene: 10. The CDR3 loop spans 18 amino acids. Per germline, CDR1 ENHRY and CDR2 SYGVKD. The chain's CDR3 is CAISDREGGGSSYNEQFF. The CDR3, as DNA: TGTGCCATCAGTGATCGGGAGGGCGGGGGTAGCTCCTACAATGAGCAGTTCTTC.

The chain has TRBV5-4 and TRBJ2-6; 7 bases are shared with TRBD1. The V and J ends lost 3 bases and 0 bases, in that order; junction bases with no gene match: 9. This CDR3 has 18 residues. Germline loops: CDR1 SGHNT, CDR2 YYREEE (reference sequence). In nucleotides, the CDR3 is TGTGCCAGCAGCTCAAGACAGGGAACATTCTCTGGGGCCAACGTCCTGACTTTC. Amino acid sequence: CASSSRQGTFSGANVLTF.